This is a list of T cell receptor beta chains from one sample in a study of beta chain features in type 1 diabetes. The method was immunoSEQ multiplex PCR; TCRdb's version includes in-frame clones alone and lacks a portion of them. This table holds 600,000 to 700,000 clones, 9.5% to 15% found once. The sample taken for sequencing was naive CD4+ T cells from blood. Receptors were obtained from a man aged 25-45 years with type 1 diabetes. The conserved cysteine and the conserved F or W are not part of the CDR3 here. Each record gives: V gene, J gene, CDR3 protein.

TRBV7-2	TRBJ1-4	ASSLGPYRASNEKLF
TRBV7-2	TRBJ1-6	ASSLEGTGNNSPLH
TRBV15	TRBJ1-2	ATSPRGSPTGGYT
TRBV6-5	TRBJ1-2	ASSSLTGDGYT
TRBV19	TRBJ1-2	ASSIQDSIEGVYGYT
TRBV7-9	TRBJ2-7	ASSTGTALAEQY
TRBV7-9	TRBJ2-7	ASSFDRAYEQY
TRBV14	TRBJ2-2	ASSQLRQTNTGELF
TRBV7-9	TRBJ2-7	ASTVGGLYEQY
TRBV28	TRBJ2-1	ASSSPDREQF
TRBV5-1	TRBJ2-3	ASRQDPGGTQY
TRBV6-5	TRBJ2-2	ASSSSWGNTGELF
TRBV6-4	TRBJ2-1	ASSEAGTGNEQF
TRBV18	TRBJ2-7	ASSPGTGGYYEQY
TRBV29-1	-	SVGVSGTAYEQY
TRBV28	TRBJ2-7	ASSLLGYEQY
TRBV2	TRBJ1-2	ASSERGLGYT
TRBV4-3	TRBJ2-1	ASSQMNRGNEQF
TRBV15	TRBJ2-4	ATSSLTSAGGKNIQY
TRBV18	TRBJ2-5	ASSRGTQETQY
TRBV7-3	TRBJ2-5	ASSLVPDRNQETQY
TRBV4-2	TRBJ2-5	ASSRSGQETQY
TRBV13	TRBJ2-3	ASSPLAERGGRGGADTQY
TRBV29-1	TRBJ1-2	SVGMGAFNYGYT
TRBV11-3	TRBJ2-1	ASSFARYNEQF
TRBV4-1	TRBJ1-2	ASSQGQGDGYT
TRBV5-6	TRBJ2-5	ASSLYRGETQY
TRBV7-3	TRBJ1-6	ASSLQGAGSPLH
TRBV5-1	TRBJ2-7	ASGYRDRNYEQY
TRBV9	TRBJ2-1	ASSPDLQLYNEQF
TRBV7-9	TRBJ2-5	ASRIGGTVQETQY
TRBV7-2	TRBJ2-3	ASSPPYRGADTQY
TRBV19	TRBJ2-7	ASSMETGLEQY
TRBV30	TRBJ1-3	AWSVGGSGNTIY
TRBV7-9	TRBJ1-2	ASSLEYRNYGYT
TRBV28	TRBJ2-3	ASSTGGTGRTDTQY
TRBV6-6	TRBJ2-3	ASREDRADTQY
TRBV28	TRBJ2-7	ASSLSGAAYEQY
TRBV7-2	TRBJ2-1	ASSQEFRYNEQF
TRBV12-5	TRBJ1-6	ASGFDRGGSSPLH
TRBV27	TRBJ2-3	ASSPRMDTQY
TRBV27	TRBJ2-1	ASSKPSGGDYEQF
TRBV4-2	TRBJ1-1	ASSQDARRVSFEAF
TRBV2	TRBJ1-2	ASSAGGDYGYT